This TCR beta chain came from a study of T cells in Graves' hyperthyroidism and ophthalmopathy. Study-wide results and limits: Ophthalmopathy got predicted by the model a median roughly 6.4 months before its onset.

This CDR3 is 12 amino acids long. Trimming took off 10 bases at V and 14 bases at J, with 18 bases between the two ends. Germline loops: CDR1 ENHRY, CDR2 SYGVKD. This clonotype turned up a few times. What it recognizes is unknown. Researchers took RNA transcripts and amplified the TCR beta CDR3 regions from them. The study used the HTBI primer set for a first-round RT-PCR of the TCR CDR3. From the multiplex PCR reads, TCRdb called clonotypes with MiXCR, one entry per CDR3 protein. The sample contains under 700,000 distinct CDR3 sequences, 46% of which appear only once. The V and J genes are TRBV10-3 and TRBJ1-6; unclear D gene. The sequenced material came from peripheral blood or thyroid tissue (not recorded which). This receptor was taken from a woman between 18 and 30 years old with Graves' hyperthyroidism. As DNA, the CDR3 is TGTGCCAGCTTACCGGTCTATGCCACCCTCCACTTT. Residues: CASLPVYATLHF.